This is a list of T cell receptor beta chains from one sample in a study of type 1 regulatory T cells. The antigens for these receptors are not known. TCRdb reanalysed the reads using MiXCR and keeps one entry per CDR3 protein. The sample lists some 21,000 distinct CDR3 sequences; roughly 50% were seen once. The sequencing sample was made of cultured T cells, either the whole culture or a sorted T cell fraction (not recorded which). The receptors here all came from a human donor in good health. The CDR3 runs from the conserved cysteine through the conserved F or W. Each record gives: V gene, D gene, clone size, CDR3 length, J gene, CDR3 DNA, CDR3 protein. D genes are given only for firm matches. Not all rows give a size; the values are once, few, many and, for expanded clones, a class.

V: TRBV7-2
D: NA
size: few
length: 12
J: TRBJ2-1
DNA: TGTGCCAGCAGCTTCTATGGGGGGGAGCAGTTCTTC
CDR3: CASSFYGGEQFF

V: TRBV5-1
D: NA
size: few
length: 12
J: TRBJ1-2
DNA: TGCGCCAGCAGCTTGTTCAACTATGGCTACACCTTC
CDR3: CASSLFNYGYTF

V: TRBV7-2
D: NA
size: few
length: 14
J: TRBJ2-6
DNA: TGTGCCAGCAGACGGACAGCTGGGGCCAACGTCCTGACTTTC
CDR3: CASRRTAGANVLTF

V: TRBV6-2/TRBV6-3
D: TRBD1
size: NA
length: 14
J: TRBJ1-5
DNA: TGTGCCAGCAGTTTCGGGACAGACTATCAGCCCCAGCATTTT
CDR3: CASSFGTDYQPQHF

V: TRBV19
D: TRBD1
size: NA
length: 12
J: TRBJ2-7
DNA: TGTGCCTCAGCGCGGACAGGGTACGAGCAGTACTTC
CDR3: CASARTGYEQYF

V: TRBV27
D: TRBD1
size: NA
length: 16
J: TRBJ1-2
DNA: TGTGCCAGCAGTCCGCGACAGGGCATGAGGGGCTATGGCTACACCTTC
CDR3: CASSPRQGMRGYGYTF

V: TRBV19
D: NA
size: once
length: 14
J: TRBJ1-3
DNA: TGTGCCACCTGGGACCGAAAACCTGGAAACACCATATATTTT
CDR3: CATWDRKPGNTIYF

V: TRBV5-4
D: TRBD2
size: many
length: 15
J: TRBJ2-3
DNA: TGTGCCAGCAGCTTTCCTAGCGGGGGGGCAGATACGCAGTATTTT
CDR3: CASSFPSGGADTQYF

V: TRBV11-3
D: NA
size: NA
length: 13
J: TRBJ2-7
DNA: TGTGCCAGCAGCTTGGGTCCGAGGAGGGAGCAGTACTTC
CDR3: CASSLGPRREQYF

V: TRBV30
D: TRBD2
size: NA
length: 16
J: TRBJ2-5
DNA: TGTGCCTGGAGTGTACAGGTGCGGGGGGGAGGAGAGACCCAGTACTTC
CDR3: CAWSVQVRGGGETQYF

V: TRBV9
D: NA
size: NA
length: 15
J: TRBJ1-1
DNA: TGTGCCAGCAGCGCCGGACGGGAGGGGTACACTGAAGCTTTCTTT
CDR3: CASSAGREGYTEAFF

V: TRBV28
D: TRBD1
size: NA
length: 16
J: TRBJ2-1
DNA: TGTGCCAGCACCGAATCCGGGACAGGGGGCTACAATGAGCAGTTCTTC
CDR3: CASTESGTGGYNEQFF

V: TRBV27
D: NA
size: NA
length: 14
J: TRBJ2-7
DNA: TGTGCCAGCAGTTTATCGCCCTCGGTTCAGGGGCAGTACTTC
CDR3: CASSLSPSVQGQYF

V: TRBV5-1
D: NA
size: medium-sized
length: 12
J: TRBJ1-6
DNA: TGCGCCAGTCCTAAGAGGACTTCACCCCTCCACTTT
CDR3: CASPKRTSPLHF

V: TRBV10-3
D: NA
size: NA
length: 11
J: TRBJ2-7
DNA: TGTGCCATCAGTGATTGGGGGGAGCAGTACTTC
CDR3: CAISDWGEQYF

V: TRBV4-2
D: NA
size: NA
length: 15
J: TRBJ1-1
DNA: TGTGCCAGCAGCCAAGCCTCAGGCCCGAACACTGAAGCTTTCTTT
CDR3: CASSQASGPNTEAFF

V: TRBV4-3
D: TRBD1
size: NA
length: 14
J: TRBJ1-4
DNA: TGCGCCAGCAGCCAAAACTACAGGGGTGGAAAACTGTTTTTT
CDR3: CASSQNYRGGKLFF

V: TRBV19
D: NA
size: NA
length: 14
J: TRBJ2-1
DNA: TGTGCCAGTAGTATAGAGCCAGGGGTCGGTGAGCAGTTCTTC
CDR3: CASSIEPGVGEQFF

V: TRBV6-2/TRBV6-3
D: NA
size: few
length: 15
J: TRBJ1-5
DNA: TGTGCCAGCAGTCCCCGAGGGGGGCTCATGCAGCCCCAGCATTTT
CDR3: CASSPRGGLMQPQHF

V: TRBV5-6
D: NA
size: once
length: 16
J: TRBJ1-1
DNA: TGTGCCAGCAGCCGGACCTTGGTAGAGGGGAACACTGAAGTTTTCTTT
CDR3: CASSRTLVEGNTEVFF

V: TRBV6-1
D: TRBD2
size: few
length: 16
J: TRBJ2-1
DNA: TGTGCCAGCAGGCTTGGGACTAGCGGGGGGGCCTATGAGCAGTTCTTC
CDR3: CASRLGTSGGAYEQFF

V: TRBV6-2/TRBV6-3
D: NA
size: NA
length: 15
J: TRBJ1-2
DNA: TGTGCCAGCAGTGCAAGGACAGCCAGTTTCTATGGCTACACCTTC
CDR3: CASSARTASFYGYTF

V: TRBV7-9
D: NA
size: NA
length: 16
J: TRBJ1-2
DNA: TGTGCCAGCAGCTCCGCCCCTTGGAGAGGGAACTATGGCTACACCTTC
CDR3: CASSSAPWRGNYGYTF

V: TRBV19
D: TRBD2
size: many
length: 14
J: TRBJ2-3
DNA: TGTGCCAGTAGTCCCCGGCTAGCGGCAGATACGCAGTATTTT
CDR3: CASSPRLAADTQYF

V: TRBV7-3
D: NA
size: medium-sized
length: 13
J: TRBJ2-1
DNA: TGTGCCAGCAGCTTAAGTTCCCATGGTCAGCAGTTCTTC
CDR3: CASSLSSHGQQFF

V: TRBV7-2
D: TRBD2
size: medium-sized
length: 15
J: TRBJ2-2
DNA: TGTGCCAGCAGATCTAGCGGGGGGGCGATCGGGGAGCTGTTTTTT
CDR3: CASRSSGGAIGELFF

V: TRBV9
D: TRBD2
size: NA
length: 15
J: TRBJ2-5
DNA: TGTGCCAGCAGCGTGTCGATAAGCGGGGTAGAGACCCAGTACTTC
CDR3: CASSVSISGVETQYF

V: TRBV9
D: TRBD2
size: NA
length: 15
J: TRBJ2-1
DNA: TGTGCCAGCAGCCGACCTGGCCGGGGGGTTAGTGAGCAGTTCTTC
CDR3: CASSRPGRGVSEQFF

V: TRBV10-3
D: TRBD1
size: NA
length: 15
J: TRBJ1-2
DNA: TGTGCCATCAGCCAATGGGACAGGGCTCAGGAGGGCTACACCTTC
CDR3: CAISQWDRAQEGYTF

V: TRBV5-1
D: TRBD2
size: NA
length: 17
J: TRBJ2-3
DNA: TGCGCCAGCAGCTCCGTAGCGAGCGGGACTAGCACAGATACGCAGTATTTT
CDR3: CASSSVASGTSTDTQYF

V: TRBV20-1
D: NA
size: NA
length: 14
J: TRBJ2-5
DNA: TGCAGTGCTAGTGATCTCGTACGGGTCCAGACCCAGTACTTC
CDR3: CSASDLVRVQTQYF

V: TRBV7-2
D: TRBD2
size: medium-sized
length: 21
J: TRBJ2-2
DNA: TGTGCCAGCAGCCCCCAGAGGCAGCGGGGGGCCCTTATTTTAGGGACCGGGGAGCTGTTTTTT
CDR3: CASSPQRQRGALILGTGELFF

V: TRBV20-1
D: NA
size: NA
length: 14
J: TRBJ2-2
DNA: TGCAGTGCCCCCAGGGGGGGCGACACCGGGGAGCTGTTTTTT
CDR3: CSAPRGGDTGELFF

V: TRBV20-1
D: NA
size: few
length: 11
J: TRBJ1-1
DNA: TGCAGTGTTCAGGGGTGGAATGAAGCTTTCTTT
CDR3: CSVQGWNEAFF

V: TRBV10-3
D: NA
size: medium-sized
length: 14
J: TRBJ2-3
DNA: TGTGCCATCAGTCAGCGACAGGATGCAGATACGCAGTATTTT
CDR3: CAISQRQDADTQYF

V: TRBV6-1
D: NA
size: NA
length: 13
J: TRBJ1-2
DNA: TGTGCCAGCAGTGAACAGGGTCGGGATGGCTGCACCTTC
CDR3: CASSEQGRDGCTF

V: TRBV4-1
D: NA
size: few
length: 15
J: TRBJ1-4
DNA: TGCGCCAGCAGTGACCCGGGGGTTCTTAATGAAAAACTGTTTTTT
CDR3: CASSDPGVLNEKLFF

V: TRBV7-9
D: TRBD2
size: NA
length: 16
J: TRBJ2-7
DNA: TGTGCCAGCAGCTCCTGGACTAGCGGTAGCTCCTACGAGCAGTACTTC
CDR3: CASSSWTSGSSYEQYF

V: TRBV11-2
D: NA
size: NA
length: 15
J: TRBJ2-3
DNA: TGTGCCAGCAGTCCGGGTGGGGGGGCCATCCATACGCAGTATTTT
CDR3: CASSPGGGAIHTQYF

V: TRBV12-3/TRBV12-4
D: NA
size: few
length: 14
J: TRBJ2-7
DNA: TGTGCCAGCAGCTCCCGGGGGGCAAGTTACGAGCAGTACTTC
CDR3: CASSSRGASYEQYF

V: TRBV7-9
D: NA
size: medium-sized
length: 13
J: TRBJ1-1
DNA: TGTGCCAGCAGCTCCCAGAGTTACACTGAAGCTTTCTTT
CDR3: CASSSQSYTEAFF